This T cell receptor beta chain was sequenced during a study of shared clonotypes between healthy human individuals. Assay used: immunoSEQ multiplex PCR; TCRdb lists only in-frame clones, some missing. The sample records approximately 2.3 million clones, more than 80% being singletons. The CDR3 totals 16 residues. Germline CDR1 reads GTSNPN; CDR2 reads SVGIG (reference sequence). J gave up 0 bases and V 1 base, and 6 bases lay outside the gene matches. A remark on this clone: The antigen is undetermined. The sample holds other DNA sequences that translate to the same CDR3.

General observations from the study: The sole specimen, blood, was sampled, and tissue repertoires likely differ. The naive CD4 repertoires of several donors were compared, and around 4.9% of clonotypes were shared.

This TCR was sampled from a man younger than 35 in good health. Some clones in this sample may be carry-over from other donors' samples. This chain connects TRBV30 to TRBJ2-1, with 7 bases fitting TRBD2. Sequences were obtained from naive CD4+ T cells from PBMCs. Subset of the sample: CD45RA+ positively selected. CDR3 loop: CAWSGASGSSYNEQFF. The CDR3 nucleotides are TGTGCCTGGAGTGGGGCTAGCGGCAGCTCCTACAATGAGCAGTTCTTC.